The present T cell receptor beta chain was sequenced within a study of identifying expanded T cells in peripheral blood (dated by TCRdb to about 2019). The study in broad terms: Technical replicates were generated by sequencing separate aliquots of the same genomic DNA pool, and four replicates were compared pairwise. Broader findings and caveats from the paper: Across all healthy-donor time intervals, the beta-binomial model significantly lowered both the number of clones called differentially abundant and the false-positive rate. In all healthy donors, the variance in clone template counts between samples taken roughly 14 days apart rose significantly as total template count increased. The authors expected that biological variance in healthy repertoires might rise further over much longer intervals, such as months to years. Between technical replicates the binomial model flagged about 1.2 differentially abundant clones, whereas over around two weeks the binomial model flagged about 15 and over approximately four weeks 19 to 20.

Of note for this clone: Its antigen target is currently unknown. No per-base quality is available; no much larger clone lies one base away.

No immune events such as infections were documented for the healthy donors during the collection period. Blood repertoires from healthy donors were used as a training cohort for calibrating time-dependent variance in a beta-binomial model of differential abundance of T-cell clones. The training cohort comprised 10 or so healthy donors, 3 female and 7 male. An age range of roughly 25 to 65 years, with an average of roughly 40 years, was recorded for the donors. Whole blood, obtained from a commercial supplier, was collected from each healthy donor at three time points spaced about 2 weeks apart. For immunosequencing, genomic DNA was extracted from whole blood that had not been sorted. From the cysteine up to the phenylalanine, the CDR3 has a length of 14 residues. Only the CDR3 region is kept as DNA, spanning 42 bases read in frame from base 1. The germline V gene specifies SNHLY as CDR1 and FYNNEI as CDR2. Trimming leaves V shorter by 5 bases and J shorter by 5 bases, with the junction holding 7 bases beyond the gene matches.

TCRbeta CDR3 regions were profiled with the immunoSEQ Assay using bias-controlled multiplex PCR amplification of genomic DNA. The authors processed their data as follows. The absolute abundance of each unique TCRbeta CDR3 region was quantified after sequences were collapsed and filtered. Differential abundance was assessed using a binomial (Fisher-equivalent) model and a beta-binomial model in which time-dependent variance fitted from healthy donors was added. Clones with fewer than 5 combined templates were excluded, and clones with Benjamini-Hochberg FDR below 0.01 were called differentially abundant. The form v = (b*log(k)+a)^2 was used to model beta-binomial variance as a function of total template count across the two samples. Entries here come from immuneACCESS through TCRdb and include only in-frame sequences with V and J called. Some clones fail to appear in such tables; in the studies checked, an unresolved V gene covers under half of the shortfall, and the cause of the remainder is unknown. V and J calls and clone size follow that table, whereas D and trimming were derived from the DNA. The sample data list 75,000 to 90,000 clones, and about 87% of these were observed just once. The ten biggest clones cover around 7% of the sample.

Sequencing was performed on blood. This clonotype was obtained from a person aged 18 to 69 in good health. The chain uses TRBV2 and TRBJ2-7, with 9 bases aligning to TRBD1. The CDR3 is CASSFTGGTNEQYF. In nucleotide form, the sequence is TGTGCCAGCAGTTTTACAGGGGGCACCAACGAGCAGTACTTC.